This TCR beta chain was captured by sequencing in a study of T cell repertoires in cytomegalovirus infection. About the study: In public TCR beta signatures, there were indications of both CMV infection and matching HLA type.

Findings and caveats of the study: The response measured ex vivo was dominated by TCR beta clonotypes (HLA-C-restricted and CMV-specific). People with CMV and the relevant HLA were identified by cumulative public TCR beta family frequency.

Via MiXCR, TCRdb re-called the reads, giving one row per CDR3 protein. The profile covers 350,000 to 550,000 distinct CDR3 sequences, with approximately 31% appearing a single time and roughly 13% taken by the ten largest. This clonotype was seen ten or more times. What it recognizes is unknown. Sequenced: PBMCs. This TCR was recovered from a human donor in good health (CMV status not recorded). Some clones in this sample may be carry-over from other donors' samples.

CDR3 sequence reads: CASTPDSNQPQHF. The CDR3 region has the DNA TGTGCCAGCACCCCGGACAGCAATCAGCCCCAGCATTTT. The chain couples TRBV2 to TRBJ1-5, with no clear D. V was trimmed by 7 bases and J by 1 base, leaving 8 bases between them. Germline V gene sequence: CDR1 SNHLY, CDR2 FYNNEI. The CDR3 sequence is 13 residues long.